This is a list of T cell receptor beta chains from one sample in a study of human T cells and chemical hapten exposure. TCRdb re-derived calls from the 5' RACE reads in MiXCR, one entry per CDR3 protein. The sample holds 70,000 to 85,000 distinct CDR3 sequences, approximately 16% seen once. The receptors stem from a female donor in good health. CDR3s include the opening cysteine and the closing phenylalanine or tryptophan.

j_call,cdr3_length,v_call,cdr3_aa
TRBJ2-7,13,TRBV27,CASSLAGTGEQYF
TRBJ1-1,11,TRBV6-4,CASARSVEAFF
TRBJ2-7,17,TRBV24-1,CATSDTGENELGYEQYF
TRBJ1-4,13,TRBV28,CASSGPTNEKLFF
TRBJ1-3,13,TRBV2,CASSRDSRNTIYF
TRBJ1-4,16,TRBV11-2,CASSLDRPTTNEKLFF
TRBJ2-3,13,TRBV2,CATRRGPGDTQYF
TRBJ2-3,18,TRBV5-6,CASSILATGGYSTDTQYF
TRBJ2-3,15,TRBV20-1,CSAAPERPNTDTQYF
TRBJ1-1,15,TRBV5-1,CASSQGGVLTDEAFF
TRBJ1-1,8,TRBV29-1,CSAREAFF
TRBJ2-1,18,TRBV19,CASSPLAGVREGYNEQFF
TRBJ2-6,16,TRBV5-1,CASSLGPGSGANVLTF
TRBJ1-1,13,TRBV5-4,CASSSGGLADAFF
TRBJ1-5,14,TRBV19,CASTRLDSNQPQHF
TRBJ1-1,17,TRBV27,CASSFLTPTIMNTEAFF
TRBJ2-3,16,TRBV14,CASSTRPLASTDTQYF
TRBJ2-3,22,TRBV12-3/TRBV12-4,CASSFSSGGAYDEKSTLLTQYF
TRBJ2-3,13,TRBV2,CASSVQGPDTQYF
TRBJ1-5,16,TRBV28,CASSFWGRTVYKPQHF
TRBJ1-2,16,TRBV28,CASSFPRGRGGDGYTF
TRBJ2-1,16,TRBV9,CASSVEASGLYNEQFF
TRBJ2-1,14,TRBV2,CASSTRDSYNEQFF
TRBJ2-7,18,TRBV6-2/TRBV6-3,CASSQPSGGAGQAYEQYF
TRBJ1-1,14,TRBV5-1,CASSPIGHNTEAFF
TRBJ2-3,15,TRBV28,CASSSPGGGTDTQYF
TRBJ1-1,11,TRBV29-1,CSGAIGSEAFF
TRBJ1-2,17,TRBV12-3/TRBV12-4,CASSLIVGRRGNYGYTF
TRBJ1-2,16,TRBV27,CASSRGGGTPNYGYTF
TRBJ2-1,12,TRBV10-3,CAISDGRDEQFF
TRBJ2-1,13,TRBV11-2,CASRSSGPHEQFF
TRBJ1-5,14,TRBV12-3/TRBV12-4,CASSLQGAYQPQHF
TRBJ2-5,12,TRBV20-1,CSAAQAEETQYF
TRBJ2-2,14,TRBV27,CASSTGMGIGELFF
TRBJ2-3,22,TRBV28,CASSSLKTGKVGSGTSGDKEYF
TRBJ2-7,14,TRBV30,CAWRWKARSNEQYF
TRBJ2-3,13,TRBV29-1,CSAGTGGTNTQYF
TRBJ2-1,15,TRBV7-2,CASSLDRTTYNEQFF
TRBJ1-2,14,TRBV24-1,CATSDLELNYGYTF
TRBJ2-3,14,TRBV19,CASSNGQGEATQYF
TRBJ1-5,16,TRBV15,CATTPDRQRANQPQHF
TRBJ2-6,17,TRBV19,CASSIGGANSGANVLTF
TRBJ1-5,14,TRBV10-3,CAISGIESNQPQHF
TRBJ1-1,18,TRBV5-6,CASSLKTVTGGANTEAFF
TRBJ2-7,14,TRBV20-1,CSARSGAHIYEQYF
TRBJ1-2,13,TRBV7-9,CASSEGGEYGYTF